This TCR beta chain was observed in a study of CD8+CD57+ T cells in acquired aplastic anemia. The overall study: Sorted cells (CD4+ and CD8+) yielded DNA amounts that averaged roughly 3.5 ug. Points from the study as a whole: Controls and patients did not differ significantly in CD8+ Simpson's diversity. It was found that roughly 29 CD8+ CDR3 sequences were shared between patients and controls.

Notes on this clonotype: Its antigen is unknown.

Germline trimming cut 0 bases from V and 3 bases from J; bases unmatched to any gene: 5. The CDR3 is 16 residues long. From germline, CDR1 is SGHRS and CDR2 YFSETQ. The template for TCR beta VDJ and CDR3 sequence profiling was genomic DNA. TCRdb re-called the reads through MiXCR, storing one row per CDR3 protein. The sample consists of 130,000 or so distinct CDR3 sequences, roughly 40% of them appearing once. V and J are TRBV5-1 and TRBJ2-5; TRBD1 matches 10 bases. This clonotype was obtained from a human donor in good health, serving as a control. Sequencing was performed on sorted CD4+, CD8+, or CD8+CD57+ T cells (not recorded which) from PBMCs. This chain's CDR3 is CASSLGDRGPKETQYF. DNA of the CDR3: TGCGCCAGCAGCTTGGGAGACAGGGGGCCCAAAGAGACCCAGTACTTC.